This T cell receptor beta chain was obtained from a study of blood T cells in healthy people across ages. Overall study context: About one barcoded beta molecule per two T cells came from capture by template switching.

Germline V gene data show CDR1 as SGHTA and CDR2 as FQGNSA. V lost 1 base to trimming and J lost 3 bases; unmatched junction nucleotides: 3. CDR3 length: 14 amino acids. Using a J-beta primer mix together with a sample-barcoded 5' primer, a second PCR was run for about 6 to 12 cycles. TCRdb ran MiXCR on the 5' RACE reads and lists one entry per CDR3 protein. The data contain around 1,000,000 distinct CDR3 sequences, around two fifths of them singletons. Study findings and constraints: There was a strong correlation between TCR beta diversity and naive T cell percentage.

Turning to this clonotype: Its specificity is not known.

The V and J genes are TRBV7-2 and TRBJ2-7; 7 positions match TRBD2. Sequenced: blood. The receptor comes from a man aged 18 to 29 in good health. The CDR3 protein is CASSLDRTSYEQYF. CDR3 DNA sequence: TGTGCCAGCAGCTTAGATCGGACTAGCTACGAGCAGTACTTC.